Shown below are 5 T cell receptor beta chains from a single sample sequenced in a study of cytomegalovirus exposure and HLA in healthy donors. Method: immunoSEQ multiplex PCR; TCRdb's copy keeps in-frame clones and lacks some. The table lists some 150,000 clones, roughly 87% of them singletons. Specimen: PBMCs. These receptors were obtained from a young man in good health and CMV-seropositive.

This chain uses TRBV5-1 with TRBJ1-5; TRBD1 agrees at 10 bases. Germline CDR1 reads SGHRS; CDR2 reads YFSETQ. The CDR3 loop spans 16 amino acids. J lost 7 bases, V lost 0 bases, and 7 bases had no gene match. The CDR3 DNA reads as TGCGCCAGCAGCTTGGGGGGGACAGGGGCGACACAGCCCCAGCATTTT. Its translation: CASSLGGTGATQPQHF.

J is TRBJ1-5 and V is TRBV5-8; D unclear. The germline CDR1 and CDR2 sequences are SGHTS and YDEGEE. The CDR3 loop spans 12 amino acids. V shed 3 bases and J shed 7 bases, with 8 bases lying between them. CDR3 coding DNA: TGTGCCAGCAGCTCCAGAGGCCAGCCCCAGCATTTT. This gives the protein CASSSRGQPQHF.

A single count supports this clone. This sequence joins TRBV27 and TRBJ2-7; 7 bases map to TRBD1. The CDR3 length is 12 residues. Germline assignment: CDR1 MNHEY and CDR2 SMNVEV (reference sequence). V lost 5 bases, J lost 4 bases, and 2 bases stayed unmatched. DNA for the CDR3: TGTGCCAGCAGTGACAGGGCTTACGAGCAGTACTTC. Protein: CASSDRAYEQYF.

The J gene is TRBJ2-7, the V gene TRBV9; 7 bases are shared with TRBD2. Germline trimming cut 0 bases from V and 6 bases from J; bases unmatched to any gene: 6. This CDR3 region has 14 residues. The germline V gene has CDR1 SGDLS and CDR2 YYNGEE. For the CDR3, the DNA is TGTGCCAGCAGCGTAGGCGGGGGAGGTATCGAGCAGTACTTC. The encoded protein is CASSVGGGGIEQYF.

The chain is built from TRBV7-2 and TRBJ1-4; TRBD1 agrees at 8 bases. With V trimmed by 5 bases and J by 3 bases, 5 bases remained unmatched. The CDR3 has 15 residues. Germline V gene lookup returns CDR1 SGHTA and CDR2 FQGNSA. CDR3 sequence: CASSENRGANEKLFF. The CDR3 DNA reads as TGTGCCAGCAGCGAGAACAGGGGGGCTAATGAAAAACTGTTTTTT.